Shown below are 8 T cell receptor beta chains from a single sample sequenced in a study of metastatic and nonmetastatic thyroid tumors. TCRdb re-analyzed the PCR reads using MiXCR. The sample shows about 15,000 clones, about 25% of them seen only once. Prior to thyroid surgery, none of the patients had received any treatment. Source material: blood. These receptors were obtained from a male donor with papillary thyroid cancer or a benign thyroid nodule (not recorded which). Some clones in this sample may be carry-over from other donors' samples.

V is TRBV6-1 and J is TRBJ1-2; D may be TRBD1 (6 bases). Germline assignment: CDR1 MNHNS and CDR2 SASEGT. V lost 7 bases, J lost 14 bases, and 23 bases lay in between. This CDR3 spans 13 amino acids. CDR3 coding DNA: TGTGCCAGCACGTTAAGGGAGGGCAGGGGCTGGACCTTC. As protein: CASTLREGRGWTF.

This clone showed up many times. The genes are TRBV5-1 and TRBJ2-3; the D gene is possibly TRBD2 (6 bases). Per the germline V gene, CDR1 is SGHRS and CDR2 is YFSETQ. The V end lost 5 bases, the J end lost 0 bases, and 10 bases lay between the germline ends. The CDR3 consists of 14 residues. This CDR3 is CASRDRESTDTQYF. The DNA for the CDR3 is TGCGCCAGCAGAGATCGGGAGAGCACAGATACGCAGTATTTT.

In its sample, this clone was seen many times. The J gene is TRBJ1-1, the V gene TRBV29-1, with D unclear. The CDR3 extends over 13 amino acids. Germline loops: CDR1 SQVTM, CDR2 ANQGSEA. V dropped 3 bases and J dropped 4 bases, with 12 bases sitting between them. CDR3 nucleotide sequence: TGCAGCGTTGACTTCGGTTCTGGCACTGAAGCTTTCTTT. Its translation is CSVDFGSGTEAFF.

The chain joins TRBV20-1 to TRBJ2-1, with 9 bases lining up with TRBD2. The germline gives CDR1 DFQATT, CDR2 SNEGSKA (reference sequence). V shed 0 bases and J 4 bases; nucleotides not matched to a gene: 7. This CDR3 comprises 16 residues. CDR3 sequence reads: CSAREGQRGAYNEQFF. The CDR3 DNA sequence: TGCAGTGCTAGAGAAGGTCAGCGGGGGGCGTACAATGAGCAGTTCTTC.

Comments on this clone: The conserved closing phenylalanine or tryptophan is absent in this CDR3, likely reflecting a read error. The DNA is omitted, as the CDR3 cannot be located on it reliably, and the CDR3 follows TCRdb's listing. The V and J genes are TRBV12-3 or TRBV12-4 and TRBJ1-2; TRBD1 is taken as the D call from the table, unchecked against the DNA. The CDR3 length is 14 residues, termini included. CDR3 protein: CASLAIDRGSGYTL.

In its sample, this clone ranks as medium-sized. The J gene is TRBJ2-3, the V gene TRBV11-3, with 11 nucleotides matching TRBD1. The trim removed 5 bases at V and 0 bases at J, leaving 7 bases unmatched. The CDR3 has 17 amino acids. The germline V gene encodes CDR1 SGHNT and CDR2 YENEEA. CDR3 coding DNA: TGTGCCAGCAGCCCCGGGACAGGGGGAATTAGCACAGATACGCAGTATTTT. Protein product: CASSPGTGGISTDTQYF.

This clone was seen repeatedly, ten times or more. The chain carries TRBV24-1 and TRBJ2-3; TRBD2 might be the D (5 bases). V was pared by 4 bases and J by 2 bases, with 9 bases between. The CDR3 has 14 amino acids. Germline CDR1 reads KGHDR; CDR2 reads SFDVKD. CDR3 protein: CATSDSGPTDTQYF. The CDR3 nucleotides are TGTGCCACCAGTGACAGCGGACCCACAGATACGCAGTATTTT.

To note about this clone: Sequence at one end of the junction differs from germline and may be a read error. The CDR3 DNA is TGTGCCACCTGCAGAGATACCCTCGCGGGAGCCGAGGCGGATCCGCAGTATTTT. It translates to CATCRDTLAGAEADPQYF. This chain links TRBV15 with TRBJ2-3; 7 bases map to TRBD2. CDR1 and CDR2 from the germline V gene are LNHNV and YYDKDF (reference sequence). The CDR3 has 18 residues. Full variable domain (missing parts from reference TRBV15 and TRBJ2-3): DAMVIQNPRYQVTQFGKPVTLSCSQTLNHNVMYWYQQKSSQAPKLLFHYYDKDFNNEADTPDNFQSRRPNTSFCFLDIRSPGLGDTAMYLCATCRDTLAGAEADPQYFGPGTRLTVL.